These T cell receptor beta chains were read from a single sample in a study of cytomegalovirus exposure and HLA in healthy donors. Sequencing used immunoSEQ multiplex PCR; TCRdb keeps in-frame clones, though not all of them. This repertoire shows about 82,000 clones, roughly 80% found once; its top ten account for roughly 6.2%. The sample was PBMCs. Source of these receptors: a woman aged 50 to 60 in good health and CMV-seropositive. Each CDR3 is given with its conserved first and last residue. Fields, in order: clone size, V gene, J gene, D gene, CDR3 DNA, CDR3 protein. The D gene is left open where the match is weak. Not all rows give a size; the values are once, few, many and, for expanded clones, a class.

-	TRBV4-2	TRBJ1-5	-	TGTGCCAGCAGCCAGATTGAGAGCAATCAGCCCCAGCATTTT	CASSQIESNQPQHF
-	TRBV16	TRBJ1-2	-	TGTGCCAGCAGCCAATCAACGGGCCGTGGGGGGAACTACACCTTC	CASSQSTGRGGNYTF
-	TRBV18	TRBJ1-2	-	TGTGCCAGCTCACCATTGGCAGGGTACGGCTACACCTTC	CASSPLAGYGYTF
few	TRBV5-1	TRBJ1-2	TRBD1	TGCGCCAGCAGCCCCGAGGGACAGACCTATGGCTACACCTTC	CASSPEGQTYGYTF
-	TRBV6-6	TRBJ2-2	TRBD2	TGTGCCAGCAGTCAGGGAGGACTAGCGGGAGGAGGGGAGCTGTTTTTT	CASSQGGLAGGGELFF
-	TRBV9	TRBJ2-1	-	TGTGCCAGCAGCGTAGCTAGCCTTGACCCCCTTTACAATGAGCAGTTCTTC	CASSVASLDPLYNEQFF
-	TRBV27	TRBJ1-2	-	TGTGCCAGCAGCCGTACAGGGTATGGCTACACCTTC	CASSRTGYGYTF
-	TRBV20-1	TRBJ1-3	-	TGCAGTGCTACAGGGTTTGACACCATATATTTT	CSATGFDTIYF
-	TRBV27	TRBJ2-1	-	TGTGCCAGCAGTTTAAACAGATACAATGAGCAGTTCTTC	CASSLNRYNEQFF
-	TRBV30	TRBJ2-2	-	TGTGCCTGGAGGGGGTTTGGCGGGCCCGTCGACGGGGAGCTGTTTTTT	CAWRGFGGPVDGELFF
-	TRBV10-1	TRBJ2-1	-	TGCGCCAGCAGTGAGGACCGGAGAGATGAGCAGTTCTTC	CASSEDRRDEQFF
-	TRBV10-1	TRBJ1-1	TRBD1	TGCGCCAGCAGTGAGGGGACAGGAAGAGCTTTCTTT	CASSEGTGRAFF
-	TRBV14	TRBJ2-1	-	TGTGCCAGCAGCCCGAACTTTGGGGCGGAGCAGTTCTTC	CASSPNFGAEQFF
-	TRBV7-9	TRBJ1-4	-	TGTTCCAGCAGTAACTACGATGAAAAACTGTTTTTT	CSSSNYDEKLFF
-	TRBV19	TRBJ2-1	TRBD2	TGTGCCAGTAGTCTAGGGACTAGCCCCCTGGTCCCCTACAATGAGCAGTTCTTC	CASSLGTSPLVPYNEQFF
-	TRBV7-2	TRBJ1-5	-	TGTGCCAGCAGCCGAGACAGGAGCAATCAGCCCCAGCATTTT	CASSRDRSNQPQHF
-	TRBV2	TRBJ1-5	TRBD1	TGTGCCAGCAGTGAAGCGACAGGGTTGGTTCAGCCCCAGCATTTT	CASSEATGLVQPQHF
few	TRBV14	TRBJ2-5	TRBD2	TGTGCCAGCAGCCAATTATCCGGGGGGCAAGAGACCCAGTACTTC	CASSQLSGGQETQYF
-	TRBV27	TRBJ2-1	-	TGTGCCAGCAGGGGGGGACTTAGCCGCAATGAGCAGTTCTTC	CASRGGLSRNEQFF
few	TRBV7-9	TRBJ2-7	-	TGTGCCAGCAGCCCCCCCCTGAGGAGTGAGCAGTACTTC	CASSPPLRSEQYF
-	TRBV28	TRBJ2-5	TRBD2	TGTGCCAGCAGTTTAGGGGCCCTAGCGGGAGGGCCGGGGGAGACCCAGTACTTC	CASSLGALAGGPGETQYF
-	TRBV5-6	TRBJ1-2	-	TGTGCCAGCAGCTTAGGACTAGTGAGCTACACCTTC	CASSLGLVSYTF
-	TRBV10-2	TRBJ1-5	-	TGCGCCACCGTTCAGGTTAGCAATCAGCCCCAGCATTTT	CATVQVSNQPQHF
-	TRBV30	TRBJ1-1	-	TGTGCCTGGGCCGGAATAACCCAGGGAGCTTTCTTT	CAWAGITQGAFF
-	TRBV27	TRBJ2-1	TRBD2	TGTGCAACTGCCACGGGACTAAGCGGGACGTACAATGAGCAGTTCTTC	CATATGLSGTYNEQFF
-	TRBV11-2	TRBJ1-1	-	TGTGCCAGCAGCGCAGACAATGGGGCGACTGAAGCTTTCTTT	CASSADNGATEAFF
-	TRBV29-1	TRBJ2-1	-	TGCAGCGTTTTTCGCGGGTCCCCCTACAATGAGCAGTTCTTC	CSVFRGSPYNEQFF
-	TRBV21-1	TRBJ1-1	-	TGTGCCAGCAGCAAACCACACAGAATACCTAACACTGAAGCTTTCTTT	CASSKPHRIPNTEAFF
-	TRBV6-1	TRBJ2-5	-	TGTGCCAGCGAGGCACCGGGTGGCGAGACCCAGTACTTC	CASEAPGGETQYF
-	TRBV6-5	TRBJ2-7	-	TGTGCCAGCAGTTACCGAGGGGGCGAGCAGTACTTC	CASSYRGGEQYF
-	TRBV5-5	TRBJ2-5	-	TGTGCCAGCAGCTTCGGCAGGGCTGGCAGAGAGACCCAGTACTTC	CASSFGRAGRETQYF
-	TRBV29-1	TRBJ2-3	TRBD1	TGCAGCGTTAAATTGGACAGGGGCACAGATACGCAGTATTTT	CSVKLDRGTDTQYF
-	TRBV28	TRBJ2-7	-	TGTGCCAGCAGTTTGGAGGGGGCCCACTCCCTCAAGCAGTACTTC	CASSLEGAHSLKQYF
-	TRBV6-6	TRBJ2-7	-	TGTGCCAGCAGCCGTTCCGACAGGCCCCCCTACGAGCAGTACTTC	CASSRSDRPPYEQYF
-	TRBV13	TRBJ2-3	TRBD2	TGTGCCAGCAGTACTATTATATGGGAACGGGAGGGCCATCCGGCGGATACGCAGTATTTT	CASSTIIWEREGHPADTQYF
once	TRBV30	TRBJ1-1	-	TGTGCCTGGAGTGCCATTCCCAGGGTAAAAGCTTTCTTT	CAWSAIPRVKAFF
once	TRBV9	TRBJ1-2	TRBD1	TGTGCCAGCAGCGCCGGACAGGGGCCTAACTATGGCTACACCTTC	CASSAGQGPNYGYTF
-	TRBV29-1	TRBJ2-7	TRBD2	TGCAGCGTTGTCCAGCGGGAGCGATACGAGCAGTACTTC	CSVVQRERYEQYF